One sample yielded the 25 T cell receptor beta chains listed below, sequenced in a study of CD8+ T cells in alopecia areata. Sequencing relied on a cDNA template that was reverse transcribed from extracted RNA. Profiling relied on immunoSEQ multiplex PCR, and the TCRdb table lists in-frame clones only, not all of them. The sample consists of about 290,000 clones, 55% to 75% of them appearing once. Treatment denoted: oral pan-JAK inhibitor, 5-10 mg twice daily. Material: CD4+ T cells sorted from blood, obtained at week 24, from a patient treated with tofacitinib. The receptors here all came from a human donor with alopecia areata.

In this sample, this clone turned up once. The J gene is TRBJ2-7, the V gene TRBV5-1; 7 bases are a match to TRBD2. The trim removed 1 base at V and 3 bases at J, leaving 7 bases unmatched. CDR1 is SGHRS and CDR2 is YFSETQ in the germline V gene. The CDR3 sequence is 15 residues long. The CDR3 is CASSLQAGQVYEQYF. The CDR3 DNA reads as TGCGCCAGCAGCTTGCAAGCGGGGCAGGTCTACGAGCAGTACTTC.

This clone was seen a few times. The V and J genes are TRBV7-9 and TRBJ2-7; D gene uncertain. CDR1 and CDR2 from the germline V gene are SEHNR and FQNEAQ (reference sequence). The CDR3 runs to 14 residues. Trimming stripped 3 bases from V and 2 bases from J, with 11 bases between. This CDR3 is CASSFGSAPYEQYF. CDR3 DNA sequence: TGTGCCAGCAGCTTCGGGTCCGCCCCCTACGAGCAGTACTTC.

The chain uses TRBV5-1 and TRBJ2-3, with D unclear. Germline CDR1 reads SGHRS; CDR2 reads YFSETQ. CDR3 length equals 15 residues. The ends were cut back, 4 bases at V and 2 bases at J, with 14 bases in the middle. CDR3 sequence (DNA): TGCGCCAGCAGCGACGGACGAGCCCCCACAGATACGCAGTATTTT. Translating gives CASSDGRAPTDTQYF.

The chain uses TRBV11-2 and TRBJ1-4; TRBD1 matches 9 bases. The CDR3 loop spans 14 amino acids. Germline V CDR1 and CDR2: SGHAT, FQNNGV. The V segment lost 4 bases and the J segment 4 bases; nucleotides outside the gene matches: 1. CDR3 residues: CASSWDRVNEKLFF. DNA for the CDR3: TGTGCCAGCAGCTGGGACAGGGTTAATGAAAAACTGTTTTTT.

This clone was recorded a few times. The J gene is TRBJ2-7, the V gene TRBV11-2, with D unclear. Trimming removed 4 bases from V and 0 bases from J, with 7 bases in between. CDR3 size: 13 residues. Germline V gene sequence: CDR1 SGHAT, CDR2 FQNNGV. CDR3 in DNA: TGTGCCAGCAGCTCGCTTAGCTCCTACGAGCAGTACTTC. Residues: CASSSLSSYEQYF.

The chain's CDR3 is CASRHRRAGADTQYF. The CDR3 coding sequence is TGTGCCAGCAGGCACCGGCGGGCAGGGGCAGATACGCAGTATTTT. The genes are TRBV6-6 and TRBJ2-3, with D perhaps matching TRBD1 (6 bases). Between the trimmed V and J ends, which lost 6 bases and 4 bases, there was a span of 17 bases. Germline CDR1 reads MNHNY; CDR2 reads SVGAGI (reference sequence). The CDR3 runs 15 residues.

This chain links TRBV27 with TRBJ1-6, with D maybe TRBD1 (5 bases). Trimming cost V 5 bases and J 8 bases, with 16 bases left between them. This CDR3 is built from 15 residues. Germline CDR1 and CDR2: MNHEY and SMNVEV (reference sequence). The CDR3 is CASSNAWQGDSPLHF. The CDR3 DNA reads TGTGCCAGCAGTAACGCCTGGCAGGGCGATTCACCCCTCCACTTT.

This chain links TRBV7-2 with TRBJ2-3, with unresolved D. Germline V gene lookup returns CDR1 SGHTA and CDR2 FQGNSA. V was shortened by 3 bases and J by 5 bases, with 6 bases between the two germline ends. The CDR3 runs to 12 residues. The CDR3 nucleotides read TGTGCCAGCAGCTTGATCCTAGATACGCAGTATTTT. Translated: CASSLILDTQYF. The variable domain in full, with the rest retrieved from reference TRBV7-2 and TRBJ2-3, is GAGVSQSPSNKVTEKGKDVELRCDPISGHTALYWYRQSLGQGLEFLIYFQGNSAPDKSGLPSDRFSAERTGGSVSTLTIQRTQQEDSAVYLCASSLILDTQYFGPGTRLTVL.

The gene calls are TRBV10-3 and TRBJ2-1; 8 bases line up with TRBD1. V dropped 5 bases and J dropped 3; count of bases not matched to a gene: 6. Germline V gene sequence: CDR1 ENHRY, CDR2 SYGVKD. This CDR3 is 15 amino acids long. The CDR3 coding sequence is TGTGCCATCAGTATACAGGGGGGCCGCTACAATGAGCAGTTCTTC. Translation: CAISIQGGRYNEQFF.

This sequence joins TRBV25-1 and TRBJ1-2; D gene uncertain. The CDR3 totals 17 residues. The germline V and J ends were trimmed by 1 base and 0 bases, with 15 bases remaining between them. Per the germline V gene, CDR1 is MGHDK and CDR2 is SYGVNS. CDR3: CASSELNYTGSNYGYTF. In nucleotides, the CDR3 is TGTGCCAGCAGTGAATTGAACTACACCGGTTCTAACTATGGCTACACCTTC.

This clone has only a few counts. The DNA for the CDR3 is TGCGCCAGCAGCCCCTCGGGAGGAGGGACGGAAGGCTACACCTTC. It specifies CASSPSGGGTEGYTF. The V call is TRBV5-1, the J call TRBJ1-2; D may be TRBD1 (5 bases). Trimming removed 4 bases from V and 8 bases from J, with 21 bases in between. Germline lookup yields CDR1 SGHRS and CDR2 YFSETQ. The CDR3 consists of 15 residues.

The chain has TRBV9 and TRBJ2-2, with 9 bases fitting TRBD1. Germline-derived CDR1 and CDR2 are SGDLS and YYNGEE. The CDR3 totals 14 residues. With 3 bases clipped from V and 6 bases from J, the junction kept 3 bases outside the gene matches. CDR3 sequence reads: CASSAQGASGELFF. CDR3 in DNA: TGTGCCAGCAGCGCACAGGGGGCTTCCGGGGAGCTGTTTTTT.

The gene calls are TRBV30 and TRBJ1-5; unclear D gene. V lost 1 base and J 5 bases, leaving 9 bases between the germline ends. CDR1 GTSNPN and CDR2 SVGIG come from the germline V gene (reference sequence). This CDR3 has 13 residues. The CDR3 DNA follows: TGTGCCTGGAGTGCTGGTTTGGATCAGCCCCAGCATTTT. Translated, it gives CAWSAGLDQPQHF.

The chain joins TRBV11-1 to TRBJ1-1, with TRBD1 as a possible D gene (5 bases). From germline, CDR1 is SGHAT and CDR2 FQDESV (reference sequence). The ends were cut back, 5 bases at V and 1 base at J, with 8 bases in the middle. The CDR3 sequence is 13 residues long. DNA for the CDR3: TGTGCCAGCAGCAAGGGGACGAACACTGAAGCTTTCTTT. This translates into CASSKGTNTEAFF.

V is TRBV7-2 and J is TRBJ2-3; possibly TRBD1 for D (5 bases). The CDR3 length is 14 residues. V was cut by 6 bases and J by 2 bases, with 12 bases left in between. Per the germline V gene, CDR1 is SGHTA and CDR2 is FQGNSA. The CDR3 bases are TGTGCCAGCAGTTTGAAGGGGATCACAGATACGCAGTATTTT. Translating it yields CASSLKGITDTQYF.

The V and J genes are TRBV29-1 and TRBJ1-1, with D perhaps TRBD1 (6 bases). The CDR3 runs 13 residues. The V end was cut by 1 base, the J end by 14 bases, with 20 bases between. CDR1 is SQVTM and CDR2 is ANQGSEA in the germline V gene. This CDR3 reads CSVEGGGQGSEFF. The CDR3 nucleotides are TGCAGCGTTGAAGGGGGAGGGCAGGGGTCGGAGTTCTTT.

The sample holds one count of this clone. Here the CDR3 DNA reads TGTGCCTGGAGTAATCAGGCTAACTATGGCTACACCTTC. This codes for CAWSNQANYGYTF. This chain joins TRBV30 and TRBJ1-2, with D uncertain. Germline loops: CDR1 GTSNPN, CDR2 SVGIG (reference sequence). With 2 bases removed from V and 0 bases from J, the gap between germline ends came to 7 bases. CDR3 length equals 13 residues. Variable domain in full (rest from reference TRBV30 and TRBJ1-2): SQTIHQWPATLVQPVGSPLSLECTVEGTSNPNLYWYRQAAGRGLQLLFYSVGIGQISSEVPQNLSASRPQDRQFILSSKKLLLSDSGFYLCAWSNQANYGYTFGSGTRLTVV.

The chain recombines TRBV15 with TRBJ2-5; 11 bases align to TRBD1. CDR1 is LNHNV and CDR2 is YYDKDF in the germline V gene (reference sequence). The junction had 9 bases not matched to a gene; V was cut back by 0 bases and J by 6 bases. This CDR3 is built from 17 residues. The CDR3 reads CATSREMVGTGGQTQYF. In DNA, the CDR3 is TGTGCCACCAGCAGAGAGATGGTGGGGACAGGGGGACAGACCCAGTACTTC.

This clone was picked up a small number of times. CDR3 sequence reads: CASSQDPRVGANVLTF. Written as DNA, the CDR3 is TGTGCCAGCAGCCAAGACCCGAGGGTCGGGGCCAACGTCCTGACTTTC. This chain uses TRBV14 with TRBJ2-6; TRBD2 might be the D (5 bases). The ends were cut back, 0 bases at V and 4 bases at J, with 10 bases in the middle. This CDR3 region has 16 residues. The V gene's germline CDR1 is SGHDN and CDR2 FVKESK.

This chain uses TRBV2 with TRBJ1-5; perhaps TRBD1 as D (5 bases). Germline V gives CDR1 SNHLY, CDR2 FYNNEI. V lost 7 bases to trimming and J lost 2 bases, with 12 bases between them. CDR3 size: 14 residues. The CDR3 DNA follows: TGTGCCAGCAACTCTGGGGGAGGCAATCAGCCCCAGCATTTT. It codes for CASNSGGGNQPQHF.

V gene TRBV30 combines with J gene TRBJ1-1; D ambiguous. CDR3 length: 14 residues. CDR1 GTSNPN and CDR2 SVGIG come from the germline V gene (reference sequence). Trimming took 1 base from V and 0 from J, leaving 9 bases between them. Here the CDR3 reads CAWSDTAMNTEAFF. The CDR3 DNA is TGTGCCTGGAGTGATACAGCCATGAACACTGAAGCTTTCTTT. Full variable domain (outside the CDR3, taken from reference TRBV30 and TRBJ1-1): SQTIHQWPATLVQPVGSPLSLECTVEGTSNPNLYWYRQAAGRGLQLLFYSVGIGQISSEVPQNLSASRPQDRQFILSSKKLLLSDSGFYLCAWSDTAMNTEAFFGQGTRLTVV.

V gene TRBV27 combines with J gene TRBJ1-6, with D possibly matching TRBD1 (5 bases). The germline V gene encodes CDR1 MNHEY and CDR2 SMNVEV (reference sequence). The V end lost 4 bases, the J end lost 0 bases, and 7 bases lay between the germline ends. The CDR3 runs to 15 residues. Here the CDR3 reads CASSYGGSYNSPLHF. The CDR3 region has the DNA TGTGCCAGCAGTTATGGGGGCTCCTATAATTCACCCCTCCACTTT.

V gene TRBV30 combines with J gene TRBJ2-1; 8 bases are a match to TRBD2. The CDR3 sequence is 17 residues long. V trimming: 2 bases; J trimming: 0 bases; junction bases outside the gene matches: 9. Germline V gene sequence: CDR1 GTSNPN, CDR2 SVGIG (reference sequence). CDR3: CAWSPPERGSSYNEQFF. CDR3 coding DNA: TGTGCCTGGAGTCCCCCCGAGCGGGGGAGCTCCTACAATGAGCAGTTCTTC. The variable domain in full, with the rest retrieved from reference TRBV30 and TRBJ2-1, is SQTIHQWPATLVQPVGSPLSLECTVEGTSNPNLYWYRQAAGRGLQLLFYSVGIGQISSEVPQNLSASRPQDRQFILSSKKLLLSDSGFYLCAWSPPERGSSYNEQFFGPGTRLTVL.

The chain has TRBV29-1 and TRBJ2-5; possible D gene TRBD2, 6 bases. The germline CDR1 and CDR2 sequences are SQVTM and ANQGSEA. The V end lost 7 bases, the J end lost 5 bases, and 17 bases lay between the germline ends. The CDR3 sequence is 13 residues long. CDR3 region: CSGEGGAGETQYF. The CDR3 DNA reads TGCAGCGGAGAGGGCGGGGCGGGGGAGACCCAGTACTTC.

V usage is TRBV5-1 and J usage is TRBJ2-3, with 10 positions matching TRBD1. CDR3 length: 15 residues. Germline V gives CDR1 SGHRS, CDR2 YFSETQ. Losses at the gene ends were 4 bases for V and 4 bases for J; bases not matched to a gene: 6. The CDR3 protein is CASSRTGGNADTQYF. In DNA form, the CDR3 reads TGCGCCAGCAGCAGGACAGGGGGGAATGCAGATACGCAGTATTTT.